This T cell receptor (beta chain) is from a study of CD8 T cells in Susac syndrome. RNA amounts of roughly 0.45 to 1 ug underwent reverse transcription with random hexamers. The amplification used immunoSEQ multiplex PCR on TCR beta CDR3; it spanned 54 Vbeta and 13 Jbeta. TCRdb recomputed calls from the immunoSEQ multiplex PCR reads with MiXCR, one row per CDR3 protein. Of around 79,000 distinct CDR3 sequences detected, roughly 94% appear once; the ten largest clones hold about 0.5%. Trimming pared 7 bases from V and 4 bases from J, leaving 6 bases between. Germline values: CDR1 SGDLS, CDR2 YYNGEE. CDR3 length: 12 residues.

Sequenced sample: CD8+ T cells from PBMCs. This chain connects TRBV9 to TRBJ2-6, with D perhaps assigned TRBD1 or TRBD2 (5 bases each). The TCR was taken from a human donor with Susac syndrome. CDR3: CASRGGANVLTF. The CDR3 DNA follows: TGTGCCAGCCGGGGCGGGGCCAACGTCCTGACTTTC.